A single sample is the source of the 26 T cell receptor beta chains below, sequenced in a study of cytomegalovirus exposure and HLA in healthy donors (TCRdb year 2017). The method behind the library was the immunoSEQ multiplex PCR assay. For the multiplex PCR, a mixture combining 60 forward primers for TCR Vbeta segments and 13 reverse primers for TCR Jbeta segments was used. Imported from immuneACCESS, the table was reduced by TCRdb to in-frame sequences with V and J called. These copies leave out some clones; in studies compared against another copy, an unresolved V gene accounts for under half, and the cause of the remainder is not known. This sample gives about 140,000 clones in total; more than 75% of them show up just once. The ten largest clones capture roughly 2.4% of the sample. Source material: PBMCs. These receptor sequences come from a man aged 50 to 60 in good health and CMV-seronegative.

V usage is TRBV6-1 and J usage is TRBJ2-1, with 9 bases lining up with TRBD1. The CDR3 loop spans 14 amino acids. Per germline, CDR1 MNHNS and CDR2 SASEGT. J was trimmed by 8 bases and V by 7 bases; bases with no gene match: 9. CDR3 coding DNA: TGTGCCAGCAAAGAAACACAGGGGGCCGATGAGCAGTTCTTC. It is translated as CASKETQGADEQFF.

This chain links TRBV11-2 with TRBJ2-2, with 7 bases lining up with TRBD2. J gave up 4 bases and V 4 bases, and 12 bases lay outside the gene matches. Germline loops: CDR1 SGHAT, CDR2 FQNNGV. This CDR3 has 17 amino acids. The chain's CDR3 is CASSSPRGTTRTGELFF. CDR3 nucleotide sequence: TGTGCCAGCAGCTCACCCCGAGGGACTACCCGCACCGGGGAGCTGTTTTTT. Full variable domain (outside the CDR3, taken from reference TRBV11-2 and TRBJ2-2): EAGVAQSPRYKIIEKRQSVAFWCNPISGHATLYWYQQILGQGPKLLIQFQNNGVVDDSQLPKDRFSAERLKGVDSTLKIQPAKLEDSAVYLCASSSPRGTTRTGELFFGEGSRLTVL.

The genes are TRBV11-2 and TRBJ2-3, with D possibly being TRBD2 (5 bases). Germline V gene data show CDR1 as SGHAT and CDR2 as FQNNGV. V was clipped by 0 bases and J by 6 bases, with 7 bases between them. The length of the CDR3 is 13 residues. CDR3 nucleotides: TGTGCCAGCAGCTTAGATAGGAGGGATACGCAGTATTTT. Its protein product is CASSLDRRDTQYF.

The rearrangement links TRBV30 to TRBJ1-3, with D hard to call. This CDR3 region has 12 residues. Germline CDR1 and CDR2: GTSNPN and SVGIG (reference sequence). V was trimmed by 5 bases and J by 0 bases, leaving 5 bases between them. CDR3 nucleotides: TGTGCCTGGGTAATCTCTGGAAACACCATATATTTT. Its translation: CAWVISGNTIYF.

This sequence joins TRBV28 and TRBJ2-3; tentatively, D is TRBD1 (5 bases). In germline, CDR1 is MDHEN, CDR2 SYDVKM. Trimming took off 7 bases at V and 0 bases at J, with 8 bases between the two ends. CDR3 size: 13 residues. As DNA, the CDR3 is TGTGCCAGCATTTCAGGGAGCACAGATACGCAGTATTTT. This sequence encodes CASISGSTDTQYF. Variable domain in full (rest from reference TRBV28 and TRBJ2-3): DVKVTQSSRYLVKRTGEKVFLECVQDMDHENMFWYRQDPGLGLRLIYFSYDVKMKEKGDIPEGYSVSREKKERFSLILESASTNQTSMYLCASISGSTDTQYFGPGTRLTVL.

This rearrangement joins TRBV6-5 to TRBJ1-5; no reliable D call. Trimming cost V 0 bases and J 1 base, with 7 bases left between them. The V gene's germline CDR1 is MNHEY and CDR2 SVGAGI. CDR3 length: 15 amino acids. The CDR3 sequence: CASSYSGRSNQPQHF. CDR3 bases: TGTGCCAGCAGTTACTCAGGCAGGAGCAATCAGCCCCAGCATTTT.

Only a few counts were recorded for this clone. The chain joins TRBV19 to TRBJ1-6; no firm D call. This CDR3 region has 15 residues. The germline V and J ends were trimmed by 3 bases and 9 bases, with 15 bases remaining between them. Germline V lookup: CDR1 LNHDA, CDR2 SQIVND (reference sequence). CDR3 amino acids: CASSISGISGSPLHF. In nucleotides, the CDR3 is TGTGCCAGTAGTATCTCGGGAATCTCGGGTTCACCCCTCCACTTT. The whole variable domain, filled in from reference TRBV19 and TRBJ1-6, reads DGGITQSPKYLFRKEGQNVTLSCEQNLNHDAMYWYRQDPGQGLRLIYYSQIVNDFQKGDIAEGYSVSREKKESFPLTVTSAQKNPTAFYLCASSISGISGSPLHFGNGTRLTVT.

This chain uses TRBV27 with TRBJ2-7, with 14 bases identical to TRBD2. Unmatched junction bases numbered 8, after V lost 6 bases and J lost 4 bases. The CDR3 extends over 16 amino acids. Germline CDR1 is MNHEY and CDR2 is SMNVEV (reference sequence). In DNA, the CDR3 is TGTGCCAGCAGAGGGACTAGCGGGAGATCCCGTTACGAGCAGTACTTC. It yields the protein CASRGTSGRSRYEQYF.

Here the CDR3 DNA reads TGTGCCAGCAGCGCAACAGGGATGGAAGAGCAGTACTTC. Translated, it gives CASSATGMEEQYF. This chain uses TRBV7-9 with TRBJ2-7; a weak D match, TRBD1 (6 bases). Per germline, CDR1 SEHNR and CDR2 FQNEAQ (reference sequence). The CDR3 totals 13 residues. V lost 5 bases and J 7 bases, leaving 15 bases between the germline ends.

V is TRBV6-5 and J is TRBJ2-2; TRBD1 aligns across 7 bases. From germline, CDR1 is MNHEY and CDR2 SVGAGI. J lost 5 bases, V lost 6 bases, and 9 bases had no gene match. This CDR3 comprises 15 residues. CDR3 region: CASSIQTGHTGELFF. The DNA for the CDR3 is TGTGCCAGCAGCATACAGACAGGGCATACCGGGGAGCTGTTTTTT.

The V gene is TRBV5-5, the J gene TRBJ2-3, with TRBD1 as a possible D gene (5 bases). The CDR3 spans 14 residues. The V and J ends lost 5 bases and 4 bases respectively, with 14 bases between them. The V gene's germline CDR1 is SGHKS and CDR2 YYEKEE (reference sequence). This CDR3 reads CASRVQGSADTQYF. The DNA of the CDR3 is TGTGCCAGCAGAGTTCAGGGAAGTGCAGATACGCAGTATTTT.

The chain couples TRBV6-1 to TRBJ1-4; 10 nucleotides match TRBD1. The CDR3 loop spans 15 amino acids. Per the germline V gene, CDR1 is MNHNS and CDR2 is SASEGT. Trimming removed 3 bases from V and 6 bases from J; junction bases left unmatched: 4. The CDR3 DNA reads as TGTGCCAGCAGTGAGGGGGACAGGGGCGATGAAAAACTGTTTTTT. It codes for CASSEGDRGDEKLFF.

The rearrangement joins TRBV10-3 to TRBJ2-5; weak D call: TRBD1 (5 bases). Germline V gene lookup returns CDR1 ENHRY and CDR2 SYGVKD. V lost 2 bases and J lost 3, with 10 bases in between. This CDR3 comprises 14 residues. The CDR3 DNA follows: TGTGCCATCAGTGAGACAGGTTCGGAAGAGACCCAGTACTTC. Its protein is CAISETGSEETQYF.

The chain carries TRBV5-5 and TRBJ2-2; 7 nucleotides agree with TRBD2. The CDR3 is 14 residues long. Germline V gene sequence: CDR1 SGHKS, CDR2 YYEKEE (reference sequence). Germline trimming cut 7 bases from V and 6 bases from J; bases unmatched to any gene: 9. CDR3: CASGLGGEAGELFF. DNA of the CDR3: TGTGCCAGCGGATTGGGAGGGGAGGCCGGGGAGCTGTTTTTT.

This chain links TRBV5-1 with TRBJ2-5; the D gene is possibly TRBD2 (5 bases). Trimming shortened V by 0 bases and J by 1 base, and 13 bases separated the two germline ends. Germline CDR1 reads SGHRS; CDR2 reads YFSETQ. The CDR3 runs to 16 residues. The CDR3 nucleotides are TGCGCCAGCAGCTTGGAGGTTCCAGCGGCCCAAGAGACCCAGTACTTC. Protein sequence: CASSLEVPAAQETQYF. Supplemented by reference TRBV5-1 and TRBJ2-5, the full variable domain reads KAGVTQTPRYLIKTRGQQVTLSCSPISGHRSVSWYQQTPGQGLQFLFEYFSETQRNKGNFPGRFSGRQFSNSRSEMNVSTLELGDSALYLCASSLEVPAAQETQYFGPGTRLLVL.

V gene TRBV11-1 combines with J gene TRBJ2-3, with TRBD2 identical over 8 bases. With 1 base clipped from V and 4 bases from J, the junction kept 4 bases outside the gene matches. Germline loops: CDR1 SGHAT, CDR2 FQDESV (reference sequence). This CDR3 has 15 residues. CDR3 protein: CASSLVGLVADTQYF. CDR3 coding DNA: TGTGCCAGCAGCTTAGTGGGACTAGTGGCAGATACGCAGTATTTT. Drawing the rest from reference TRBV11-1 and TRBJ2-3, the complete variable domain is EAEVAQSPRYKITEKSQAVAFWCDPISGHATLYWYRQILGQGPELLVQFQDESVVDDSQLPKDRFSAERLKGVDSTLKIQPAELGDSAMYLCASSLVGLVADTQYFGPGTRLTVL.

This clone was recorded once. The chain links TRBV29-1 to TRBJ2-3; 8 nucleotides agree with TRBD2. The CDR3 is 13 residues long. Germline CDR1 is SQVTM and CDR2 is ANQGSEA. V gave up 3 bases and J gave up 4 bases; unmatched junction bases: 3. The CDR3 reads CSVDSAGADTQYF. CDR3 sequence (DNA): TGCAGCGTTGATTCAGCGGGGGCAGATACGCAGTATTTT.

The rearrangement links TRBV4-1 to TRBJ2-7, with D unresolved. The CDR3 consists of 13 residues. CDR1 is MGHRA, CDR2 YSYEKL, per germline. V was trimmed by 0 bases and J by 4 bases, leaving 7 bases between them. The CDR3 region is CASSQDLVYEQYF. As DNA, the CDR3 is TGCGCCAGCAGCCAAGATCTTGTGTACGAGCAGTACTTC.

Comments on this clone: The CDR3 end shows no conserved phenylalanine or tryptophan, and so a read error is likely. The DNA is omitted, as the CDR3 cannot be located on it reliably, and the CDR3 follows TCRdb's listing. V and J are TRBV4-2 and TRBJ2-3; whether TRBD2, the table's D call, matches the DNA was not checked. The CDR3 is 11 residues long, counting both termini. Germline V gives CDR1 LGHNA, CDR2 YNFKEQ. This CDR3 reads CASSQGTSLTL.

The chain joins TRBV29-1 to TRBJ1-2; the match to TRBD1 covers 9 bases. The V gene's germline CDR1 is SQVTM and CDR2 ANQGSEA. The J segment lost 7 bases and the V segment lost 4 bases, leaving 10 bases of the junction unmatched. CDR3 length equals 14 residues. The CDR3 loop is CSVARTGGAAGYTF. The DNA of the CDR3 is TGCAGCGTTGCCAGAACAGGGGGCGCGGCTGGCTACACCTTC.

The CDR3 sequence: CASSGGQGYGYTF. CDR3 DNA sequence: TGTGCCAGCAGCGGAGGACAGGGGTATGGCTACACCTTC. The genes are TRBV11-3 and TRBJ1-2; 9 bases are shared with TRBD1. Trimming at V came to 5 bases and at J to 5 bases, leaving 3 bases not matched to a gene. The CDR3 length is 13 residues. Per germline, CDR1 SGHNT and CDR2 YENEEA. The whole variable domain, filled in from reference TRBV11-3 and TRBJ1-2, reads EAGVVQSPRYKIIEKKQPVAFWCNPISGHNTLYWYLQNLGQGPELLIRYENEEAVDDSQLPKDRFSAERLKGVDSTLKIQPAELGDSAVYLCASSGGQGYGYTFGSGTRLTVV.

This clone was found a few times. The CDR3 region has the DNA TGTGCCAGCAGTGAAGCGCCAGTTGATGTCGAAGCTTTCTTT. Protein sequence: CASSEAPVDVEAFF. The chain carries TRBV2 and TRBJ1-1; no clear D gene. This CDR3 has 14 amino acids. Germline loops: CDR1 SNHLY, CDR2 FYNNEI. V was clipped by 0 bases and J by 8 bases, with 13 bases between them.

The chain uses TRBV19 and TRBJ2-1, with 8 bases lining up with TRBD2. V was pared by 5 bases and J by 8 bases, with 11 bases of the junction left unmatched. Germline assignment: CDR1 LNHDA and CDR2 SQIVND (reference sequence). The CDR3 consists of 15 residues. The CDR3 DNA reads as TGTGCCAGTAGTTTTGGTACAGGGACTAGGGATGAGCAGTTCTTC. The encoded protein is CASSFGTGTRDEQFF.

The chain recombines TRBV7-2 with TRBJ2-7; 11 bases map to TRBD2. CDR1 and CDR2 (germline): SGHTA, FQGNSA. Trimming removed 5 bases from V and 3 bases from J; junction bases left unmatched: 15. The CDR3 has 18 residues. The CDR3 region is CASSPTSGAFRTFYEQYF. Written as DNA, the CDR3 is TGTGCCAGCAGCCCGACTAGCGGGGCCTTCCGTACGTTCTACGAGCAGTACTTC.

The chain joins TRBV13 to TRBJ1-1, with D possibly TRBD1 on 5 matching bases. CDR1 and CDR2 from the germline V gene are PRHDT and FYEKMQ (reference sequence). This CDR3 spans 14 amino acids. V was cut by 3 bases and J by 1 base, with 9 bases left in between. The CDR3 bases are TGTGCCAGCAGCTTCGGACAAACGAACACTGAAGCTTTCTTT. It encodes CASSFGQTNTEAFF.

The V gene is TRBV11-2, the J gene TRBJ2-2; 13 bases fit TRBD2. CDR3 size: 15 residues. CDR1 is SGHAT, CDR2 FQNNGV, per germline. The V gene end was trimmed by 5 bases and the J gene end by 5 bases; junction bases not matched to a gene: 2. This CDR3 is CASSTTSGRTGELFF. For the CDR3, the DNA is TGTGCCAGCAGCACGACTAGCGGGAGGACCGGGGAGCTGTTTTTT.